This is a list of T cell receptor beta chains from one sample in a study of blood T cell repertoires in COVID-19. The assay was immunoSEQ multiplex PCR, and TCRdb's table has in-frame clones only and misses some. This sample has about 200,000 clones, with around four fifths found just once. Source material: peripheral blood. Receptors were obtained from a man between 60 and 70 years old with COVID-19, enrolled during active disease. CDR3s include the opening cysteine and the closing phenylalanine or tryptophan. The D gene is left open where the match is weak. Expanded clones are given a class, and other clones once, few, many or no size at all.

size | J | D | V | CDR3 | DNA
few | TRBJ2-7 | TRBD2 | TRBV6-5 | CASRTAGASHEQYF | TGTGCCAGCAGAACAGCGGGAGCTAGCCACGAGCAGTACTTC
- | TRBJ2-5 | TRBD2 | TRBV28 | CASSSGLAGEQETQYF | TGTGCCAGCAGTTCCGGACTAGCGGGAGAGCAAGAGACCCAGTACTTC
- | TRBJ1-1 | TRBD1 | TRBV7-2 | CASSFTGGRMNTEAFF | TGTGCCAGCAGCTTTACAGGGGGACGGATGAACACTGAAGCTTTCTTT
- | TRBJ2-7 | - | TRBV14 | CASSQGERLTYEQYF | TGTGCCAGCAGCCAAGGGGAGAGGCTGACCTACGAGCAGTACTTC
- | TRBJ1-6 | - | TRBV6-1 | CASSEREGSPLHF | TGTGCCAGCAGTGAAAGGGAGGGATCACCCCTCCACTTT
- | TRBJ1-6 | TRBD1 | TRBV6-5 | CASSYLGGQGNSPLHF | TGTGCCAGCAGTTACTTAGGCGGACAGGGGAATTCACCCCTCCACTTT
once | TRBJ1-5 | TRBD1 | TRBV6-2/TRBV6-3 | CASSKGQGRNQPQHF | TGTGCCAGCAGCAAGGGACAGGGACGCAATCAGCCCCAGCATTTT
- | TRBJ1-1 | TRBD1 | TRBV5-8 | CASSLDRVGSGTEAFF | TGTGCCAGCAGCCTCGACAGGGTGGGAAGTGGTACTGAAGCTTTCTTT
- | TRBJ1-3 | - | TRBV19 | CASSMRRTRTGLGNTIYF | TGTGCCAGTAGTATGAGGCGAACCCGGACTGGACTAGGAAACACCATATATTTT
- | TRBJ1-2 | - | TRBV29-1 | CSAAPRVANYGYTF | TGCAGCGCCGCCCCCCGGGTAGCTAACTATGGCTACACCTTC
- | TRBJ2-2 | TRBD1 | TRBV6-4 | CASSGGQGTGELFF | TGTGCCAGCAGTGGGGGACAGGGCACCGGGGAGCTGTTTTTT
- | TRBJ1-2 | - | TRBV6-6 | CASSYSRDGYTF | TGTGCCAGCAGTTACTCCAGGGATGGCTACACCTTC
once | TRBJ1-3 | - | TRBV5-6 | CASSLQGTGNTIYF | TGTGCCAGCAGCTTACAGGGTACTGGAAACACCATATATTTT
- | TRBJ2-1 | - | TRBV5-1 | CASSLNIVGEQFF | TGCGCCAGCAGCTTAAATATAGTCGGGGAGCAGTTCTTC
- | TRBJ1-4 | TRBD1 | TRBV2 | CASKRRTGGSFSEKLFF | TGTGCCAGCAAGCGACGTACAGGGGGATCCTTTAGTGAAAAACTGTTTTTT
- | TRBJ1-4 | - | TRBV28 | CASSRGYEKLFF | TGTGCCAGCAGTCGGGGGTATGAAAAACTGTTTTTT
- | TRBJ2-2 | TRBD2 | TRBV6-5 | CASRTSGNTGELFF | TGTGCCAGCAGGACTAGCGGGAACACCGGGGAGCTGTTTTTT
- | TRBJ1-5 | - | TRBV4-2 | CASSQEWIGGYRSNQPQHF | TGTGCCAGCAGCCAAGAATGGATTGGGGGGTATAGGAGCAATCAGCCCCAGCATTTT
- | TRBJ2-1 | - | TRBV11-3 | CASSLEARSEQFF | TGTGCCAGCAGCCTAGAGGCGAGGTCAGAGCAGTTCTTC
- | TRBJ1-2 | - | TRBV4-2 | CASSQDSGPYYGYTF | TGTGCCAGCAGCCAAGATTCCGGTCCTTACTATGGCTACACCTTC
- | TRBJ1-2 | - | TRBV7-8 | CASSLESWAEGGTFYGYTF | TGTGCCAGCAGCTTAGAGAGCTGGGCCGAGGGGGGGACTTTCTATGGCTACACCTTC
- | TRBJ2-7 | - | TRBV2 | CASRARGALLEQYF | TGTGCCAGCAGGGCTCGCGGGGCCCTCCTCGAGCAGTACTTC
- | TRBJ2-6 | TRBD2 | TRBV11-2 | CAVRAGGLNGANVLTF | TGTGCGGTTAGAGCGGGGGGGCTAAATGGGGCCAACGTCCTGACTTTC
- | TRBJ2-1 | - | TRBV27 | CASSKPGLWPNEQFF | TGTGCCAGCAGTAAACCGGGACTGTGGCCAAATGAGCAGTTCTTC
once | TRBJ2-7 | TRBD1 | TRBV5-1 | CASSLEPDRGAYEQYF | TGCGCCAGCAGCTTGGAACCCGACAGGGGAGCCTACGAGCAGTACTTC
- | TRBJ1-1 | - | TRBV14 | CASSQGQKTEAFF | TGTGCCAGCAGCCAAGGGCAGAAGACTGAAGCTTTCTTT
- | TRBJ1-4 | TRBD1 | TRBV6-1 | CASSEANRGNGKLFF | TGTGCCAGCAGTGAAGCGAACAGGGGTAATGGAAAACTGTTTTTT
- | TRBJ1-1 | - | TRBV11-3 | CASSSGRENTEAFF | TGTGCCAGCAGCTCAGGCAGGGAGAACACTGAAGCTTTCTTT
- | TRBJ2-4 | TRBD2 | TRBV18 | CASSPPTAGVAKNIQYF | TGTGCCAGCTCACCACCGACAGCGGGAGTAGCCAAAAACATTCAGTACTTC
- | TRBJ1-1 | TRBD1 | TRBV6-2/TRBV6-3 | CASSRTGSRGTEAFF | TGTGCCAGCAGTCGGACAGGTTCGCGTGGCACTGAAGCTTTCTTT
- | TRBJ1-5 | - | TRBV6-6 | CASTLRTDSNQPQHF | TGTGCCAGCACTTTACGGACAGATAGCAATCAGCCCCAGCATTTT
- | TRBJ1-3 | - | TRBV6-5 | CASTRANSGNTIYF | TGTGCCAGCACCAGGGCCAACTCTGGAAACACCATATATTTT
- | TRBJ2-2 | - | TRBV9 | CASRGQGIIGELFF | TGTGCCAGTCGTGGGCAGGGGATTATCGGGGAGCTGTTTTTT
- | TRBJ1-5 | TRBD1 | TRBV19 | CASSEQGAIGNQPQHF | TGTGCCAGTAGTGAACAGGGGGCCATTGGAAATCAGCCCCAGCATTTT
- | TRBJ2-2 | TRBD2 | TRBV19 | CASSRTSGRVDTGELFF | TGTGCCAGTAGCCGGACTAGCGGGAGGGTGGACACCGGGGAGCTGTTTTTT
- | TRBJ1-5 | TRBD1 | TRBV12-5 | CASGSYSGTGGQPQHF | TGTGCTAGTGGTTCCTATTCCGGGACAGGGGGTCAGCCCCAGCATTTT
- | TRBJ1-5 | TRBD1 | TRBV18 | CASSLGQATDQPQHF | TGTGCCAGCTCACTGGGACAGGCGACGGATCAGCCCCAGCATTTT
- | TRBJ1-1 | - | TRBV12-3/TRBV12-4 | CASSPVPDTEAFF | TGTGCCAGCAGTCCCGTCCCGGACACTGAAGCTTTCTTT
few | TRBJ1-1 | - | TRBV5-1 | CASSLSGVNTEAFF | TGCGCCAGCAGCTTGTCGGGGGTAAACACTGAAGCTTTCTTT
- | TRBJ1-1 | - | TRBV30 | CAWSVVGGANTEAFF | TGTGCCTGGAGTGTAGTTGGAGGGGCTAACACTGAAGCTTTCTTT
- | TRBJ2-7 | - | TRBV6-5 | CASSSFTETYEQYF | TGTGCCAGCAGTTCCTTCACGGAGACCTACGAGCAGTACTTC
- | TRBJ1-1 | - | TRBV4-2 | CASSQPDRNTEAFF | TGTGCCAGCAGCCAACCCGACAGGAACACTGAAGCTTTCTTT
- | TRBJ1-2 | TRBD1 | TRBV28 | CASIGRGQGENYGYTF | TGTGCCAGCATCGGACGGGGACAGGGAGAAAACTATGGCTACACCTTC
- | TRBJ2-3 | - | TRBV9 | CASSEAGSTDTQYF | TGTGCCAGCAGCGAGGCGGGGTCCACAGATACGCAGTATTTT
- | TRBJ1-2 | TRBD1 | TRBV10-3 | CAISEGGQGYGYTF | TGTGCCATCAGTGAGGGAGGACAGGGCTATGGCTACACCTTC
- | TRBJ2-7 | TRBD1 | TRBV19 | CASSFRQGELKQYF | TGTGCCAGTAGTTTCCGACAGGGAGAACTTAAGCAGTACTTC
- | TRBJ1-5 | - | TRBV30 | CAWATGSNQPQHF | TGTGCCTGGGCTACCGGTAGCAATCAGCCCCAGCATTTT
- | TRBJ1-2 | - | TRBV3-1/TRBV3-2 | CASSQGRGENGYTF | TGTGCCAGCAGCCAAGGTCGGGGGGAGAACGGCTACACCTTC
- | TRBJ2-1 | TRBD2 | TRBV27 | CASSTRGSSYNEQFF | TGTGCCAGCAGCACGCGGGGGAGCTCCTACAATGAGCAGTTCTTC